Following are 26 T cell receptor beta chains from one sample sequenced in a study of blood T cell repertoires in COVID-19. The assay was immunoSEQ multiplex PCR, and TCRdb's table has in-frame clones only and misses some. Of 150,000 to 200,000 clones listed, around 87% are singletons. Sequencing input: peripheral blood. The receptors originated from a man aged 40-55 years with active or convalescent COVID-19.

The J gene is TRBJ2-7, the V gene TRBV27; 9 bases line up with TRBD2. The CDR3 spans 15 residues. Trimming removed 6 bases from V and 5 bases from J; junction bases left unmatched: 11. Germline CDR1 is MNHEY and CDR2 is SMNVEV (reference sequence). For the CDR3, the DNA is TGTGCCAGCAGCTCATCCCCGGGGACTAGCCACGAGCAGTACTTC. The encoded protein is CASSSSPGTSHEQYF.

CDR3 coding DNA: TGTGCCAGCAGTGAACTTGCGATCAATCAGCCCCAGCATTTT. It is translated as CASSELAINQPQHF. This sequence joins TRBV2 and TRBJ1-5; D gene uncertain. The CDR3 runs to 14 residues. The V end lost 2 bases, the J end lost 3 bases, and 8 bases lay between the germline ends. From germline, CDR1 is SNHLY and CDR2 FYNNEI. The whole variable domain, filled in from reference TRBV2 and TRBJ1-5, reads EPEVTQTPSHQVTQMGQEVILRCVPISNHLYFYWYRQILGQKVEFLVSFYNNEISEKSEIFDDQFSVERPDGSNFTLKIRSTKLEDSAMYFCASSELAINQPQHFGDGTRLSIL.

The genes are TRBV7-2 and TRBJ1-4, with TRBD1 matching 7 bases. The J segment lost 7 bases and the V segment lost 3 bases, leaving 8 bases of the junction unmatched. The CDR3 is 15 amino acids. Germline assignment: CDR1 SGHTA and CDR2 FQGNSA. The CDR3 DNA reads TGTGCCAGCAGCTTTAGGGGACAGTGGAGTGAAAAACTGTTTTTT. It codes for CASSFRGQWSEKLFF. Drawing the rest from reference TRBV7-2 and TRBJ1-4, the complete variable domain is GAGVSQSPSNKVTEKGKDVELRCDPISGHTALYWYRQSLGQGLEFLIYFQGNSAPDKSGLPSDRFSAERTGGSVSTLTIQRTQQEDSAVYLCASSFRGQWSEKLFFGSGTQLSVL.

This clone appeared a single time. This rearrangement joins TRBV2 to TRBJ1-2, with D perhaps TRBD1 (6 bases). V shed 3 bases and J shed 5 bases, with 13 bases lying between them. CDR1 SNHLY and CDR2 FYNNEI come from the germline V gene. The CDR3 loop spans 14 amino acids. For the CDR3, the DNA is TGTGCCAGCAGTGATTTAGAGGGGGGGTATGGCTACACCTTC. It specifies CASSDLEGGYGYTF.

The chain is built from TRBV4-3 and TRBJ2-2; TRBD1 agrees at 9 bases. With 8 bases clipped from V and 7 bases from J, the junction kept 11 bases outside the gene matches. Germline CDR1 and CDR2: LGHNA and YSLEER. The CDR3 is made up of 15 amino acids. CDR3 region: CASQYTGGKSGELFF. The CDR3 DNA sequence: TGCGCCAGCCAGTATACAGGGGGCAAGAGCGGGGAGCTGTTTTTT.

The chain carries TRBV28 and TRBJ1-6, with TRBD1 matching 7 bases. After removal of 7 bases from V and 9 bases from J, the junction contained 9 bases not matched to a gene. Germline V gene data show CDR1 as MDHEN and CDR2 as SYDVKM. The CDR3 consists of 14 residues. The CDR3 here is CASTRTGWSSPLHF. DNA of the CDR3: TGTGCCAGCACCAGGACAGGTTGGAGTTCACCCCTCCACTTT.

The chain recombines TRBV6-5 with TRBJ2-3; TRBD1 matches at 8 bases. Germline V gives CDR1 MNHEY, CDR2 SVGAGI. The CDR3 loop spans 16 amino acids. The junction had 6 bases not matched to a gene; V was cut back by 4 bases and J by 0 bases. CDR3 DNA sequence: TGTGCCAGCAGTTTCCAAGGACAGGGTAGCACAGATACGCAGTATTTT. It is translated as CASSFQGQGSTDTQYF.

J is TRBJ2-2 and V is TRBV9, with 10 bases that match TRBD1. The V gene end was trimmed by 4 bases and the J gene end by 4 bases; junction bases not matched to a gene: 4. CDR1 and CDR2 (germline): SGDLS, YYNGEE. There are 15 residues in the CDR3. CDR3 region: CASSSGQGFTGELFF. The CDR3 DNA sequence: TGTGCCAGCAGCTCGGGACAGGGGTTCACCGGGGAGCTGTTTTTT.

The V and J genes are TRBV4-3 and TRBJ2-2; 14 nucleotides agree with TRBD2. CDR3 length: 18 amino acids. In germline, CDR1 is LGHNA, CDR2 YSLEER. With 4 bases clipped from V and 0 bases from J, the junction kept 4 bases outside the gene matches. The CDR3 nucleotides read TGCGCCAGCAGCCCCGGACTAGCGGGGGGATCGAACACCGGGGAGCTGTTTTTT. Protein sequence: CASSPGLAGGSNTGELFF.

The V and J genes are TRBV5-1 and TRBJ2-5; D possibly corresponds to TRBD2 (5 bases). CDR3 length: 15 amino acids. Trimming removed 0 bases at V and 1 base at J, with 10 bases between. Germline V lookup: CDR1 SGHRS, CDR2 YFSETQ. CDR3 nucleotide sequence: TGCGCCAGCAGCTTGGCCGGGAACTCCCAAGAGACCCAGTACTTC. Protein sequence: CASSLAGNSQETQYF.

This clone has a single count. The same CDR3 arises from other DNA sequences in this sample as well. Here the CDR3 DNA reads TGCGCCAGCAGCCTAACAGGGAGCTCCTACAATGAGCAGTTCTTC. This codes for CASSLTGSSYNEQFF. V is TRBV5-1 and J is TRBJ2-1; D is possibly TRBD1 (6 bases). CDR3 length: 15 residues. The V end was cut by 4 bases, the J end by 0 bases, with 11 bases between. Germline V CDR1 and CDR2: SGHRS, YFSETQ. Complete variable domain (other parts from reference TRBV5-1 and TRBJ2-1): KAGVTQTPRYLIKTRGQQVTLSCSPISGHRSVSWYQQTPGQGLQFLFEYFSETQRNKGNFPGRFSGRQFSNSRSEMNVSTLELGDSALYLCASSLTGSSYNEQFFGPGTRLTVL.

This chain links TRBV5-1 with TRBJ2-7, with D possibly matching TRBD2 (5 bases). Germline CDR1 reads SGHRS; CDR2 reads YFSETQ. V gave up 1 base and J gave up 4 bases, with 12 bases separating them. The CDR3 spans 14 residues. The CDR3 DNA reads TGCGCCAGCAGCTTGAGTGACGGGGTTTACGAGCAGTACTTC. Translated, it gives CASSLSDGVYEQYF.

The chain has TRBV2 and TRBJ2-1; 15 nucleotides agree with TRBD2. This CDR3 has 16 residues. Germline CDR1 is SNHLY and CDR2 is FYNNEI. J was trimmed by 7 bases and V by 6 bases; bases with no gene match: 7. The CDR3 DNA follows: TGTGCCAGCAGGATAACCGGGACTAGCGGGGGGAATGAGCAGTTCTTC. Its protein is CASRITGTSGGNEQFF.

This chain uses TRBV2 with TRBJ2-4, with D possibly matching TRBD1 (6 bases). Trimming took 6 bases from V and 5 from J, leaving 14 bases between them. The CDR3 contains 14 residues. Germline V CDR1 and CDR2: SNHLY, FYNNEI. CDR3: CASSLTGTENIQYF. The CDR3 bases are TGTGCCAGCAGCTTAACAGGGACGGAAAACATTCAGTACTTC.

This clone was observed a single time. The chain couples TRBV3-1 (or the pseudogene TRBV3-2) to TRBJ2-2, with a weak D call TRBD2 (6 bases). V was cut by 3 bases and J by 0 bases, with 8 bases left in between. Germline V gives CDR1 LGHDT, CDR2 YNNKEL (reference sequence). The CDR3 totals 15 residues. CDR3 bases: TGTGCCAGCAGCCATGGGAGGCCGAACACCGGGGAGCTGTTTTTT. Amino acids: CASSHGRPNTGELFF.

This chain joins TRBV2 and TRBJ2-5; D may be TRBD2 (5 bases). V shed 7 bases and J shed 2 bases, with 14 bases lying between them. Germline-derived CDR1 and CDR2 are SNHLY and FYNNEI. The CDR3 is made up of 14 amino acids. The CDR3 sequence is CASTSPTGQETQYF. The CDR3 region has the DNA TGTGCCAGCACTTCTCCCACGGGACAAGAGACCCAGTACTTC.

V and J are TRBV7-9 and TRBJ2-7; TRBD1 aligns across 8 bases. Germline values: CDR1 SEHNR, CDR2 FQNEAQ (reference sequence). With V trimmed by 7 bases and J by 4 bases, 15 bases remained unmatched. The CDR3 spans 16 residues. CDR3: CASTSSRTGPNYEQYF. CDR3 sequence (DNA): TGTGCCAGCACCTCCAGCCGGACAGGGCCTAATTACGAGCAGTACTTC.

The chain is built from TRBV28 and TRBJ1-6; perhaps TRBD1 as D (5 bases). Germline loops: CDR1 MDHEN, CDR2 SYDVKM. Trimming left V 1 base short and J 9 bases short, with 7 bases between. The CDR3 sequence is 13 residues long. CDR3 loop: CASSLLGASPLHF. The DNA of the CDR3 is TGTGCCAGCAGTTTATTAGGGGCTTCACCCCTCCACTTT.

The chain links TRBV6-5 to TRBJ1-1, with 7 bases that match TRBD1. V shed 6 bases and J 3 bases; nucleotides not matched to a gene: 10. The CDR3 covers 15 residues. Germline loops: CDR1 MNHEY, CDR2 SVGAGI. This CDR3 is CASRPGTDFYTEAFF. The CDR3 region has the DNA TGTGCCAGCAGACCGGGGACAGACTTTTACACTGAAGCTTTCTTT.

This clone was observed a single time. The CDR3 loop is CASRTTGGTEAFF. The CDR3 region has the DNA TGCGCCAGCAGAACTACAGGGGGCACTGAAGCTTTCTTT. The chain employs TRBV4-1 and TRBJ1-1; 8 positions agree with TRBD1. Per germline, CDR1 MGHRA and CDR2 YSYEKL. With V trimmed by 6 bases and J by 4 bases, 4 bases remained unmatched. This CDR3 spans 13 amino acids.

Concerning this clone itself: The sample holds other DNA sequences that translate to the same CDR3. The chain links TRBV19 to TRBJ1-3; D remains unclear. This CDR3 region has 14 residues. Germline CDR1 is LNHDA and CDR2 is SQIVND (reference sequence). Trimming cost V 1 base and J 4 bases, with 8 bases left between them. The CDR3 DNA follows: TGTGCCAGTAGTATAGCAGGTACCGGAAACACCATATATTTT. This translates into CASSIAGTGNTIYF.

The rearrangement uses TRBV9 and TRBJ2-5, with D possibly matching TRBD2 (6 bases). Germline CDR1 is SGDLS and CDR2 is YYNGEE. The CDR3 runs to 14 residues. Deletions cut 2 bases from V and 4 bases from J, with 12 bases between. This chain's CDR3 is CASSVGTPGETQYF. Here the CDR3 DNA reads TGTGCCAGCAGCGTCGGGACTCCGGGAGAGACCCAGTACTTC.

The chain joins TRBV19 to TRBJ1-1; D may be TRBD1 (6 bases). Germline V gives CDR1 LNHDA, CDR2 SQIVND (reference sequence). Trimming shortened V by 7 bases and J by 2 bases, and 11 bases separated the two germline ends. This CDR3 has 13 amino acids. CDR3 coding DNA: TGTGCCAGTACGGACAGCCTCAACACTGAAGCTTTCTTT. The encoded protein is CASTDSLNTEAFF.

The chain carries TRBV24-1 and TRBJ2-5; TRBD1 matches 8 bases. Germline V gene data show CDR1 as KGHDR and CDR2 as SFDVKD. This CDR3 contains 14 residues. The V gene end was trimmed by 9 bases and the J gene end by 6 bases; junction bases not matched to a gene: 11. CDR3 nucleotide sequence: TGTGCCACCGAGGACAGGGCGGAGGAGAAGACCCAGTACTTC. Translated: CATEDRAEEKTQYF.

This clone was seen a handful of times. This rearrangement joins TRBV5-1 to TRBJ1-2; D is perhaps TRBD1 (6 bases). Trimming shortened V by 4 bases and J by 7 bases, and 17 bases separated the two germline ends. The CDR3 sequence is 14 residues long. Looked up from germline, CDR1 is SGHRS and CDR2 is YFSETQ. CDR3 amino acids: CASSPDSLPIGYTF. CDR3 nucleotide sequence: TGCGCCAGCAGCCCGGACAGCCTCCCGATTGGCTACACCTTC.

This clone was observed a single time. The chain links TRBV6-6 to TRBJ1-2; D is possibly TRBD1 (6 bases). From germline, CDR1 is MNHNY and CDR2 SVGAGI (reference sequence). Trimming left V 6 bases short and J 2 bases short, with 19 bases between. This CDR3 spans 16 amino acids. The CDR3 reads CASSYPTGFGNYGYTF. DNA for the CDR3: TGTGCCAGCAGCTACCCGACAGGATTCGGAAACTATGGCTACACCTTC.